This T cell receptor (beta chain) is from a study of cytomegalovirus exposure and HLA in healthy donors. 13 Jbeta primers and 60 Vbeta primers were used for the PCR. Sequencing used immunoSEQ multiplex PCR; TCRdb keeps in-frame clones, though not all of them. This table holds around 63,000 clones, 65% to 80% found once. The CDR3 is 15 amino acids. V lost 5 bases and J lost 2, with 15 bases in between. Germline V gives CDR1 SGHNT, CDR2 YENEEA. V is TRBV11-3 and J is TRBJ1-2; D might be TRBD1 (5 bases). The sequence derives from a woman aged 30 to 39 in good health and CMV-seronegative. Sequenced: PBMCs. CDR3 sequence: CASSPSRQGNYGYTF. CDR3 coding DNA: TGTGCCAGCAGCCCTTCGCGGCAGGGAAACTATGGCTACACCTTC.